Listed here are 13 T cell receptor beta chains from one sample, sequenced in a study of T cells in localized non-small cell lung cancer. Libraries were prepared by immunoSEQ multiplex PCR; TCRdb keeps only in-frame clonotypes and omits some of them. Counted here are about 41,000 clones, around 83% occurring once; the ten biggest clones make up 7.1%. Source: peripheral blood, taken before any cancer treatment. Every receptor here comes from a woman between 18 and 55 years old with stage III lung adenocarcinoma.

The rearrangement uses TRBV18 and TRBJ2-2; no firm D call. Trimming removed 3 bases from V and 5 bases from J, with 28 bases in between. The CDR3 has 20 amino acids. The germline V gene encodes CDR1 KGHSH and CDR2 LQKENI. The CDR3 DNA is TGTGCCAGCTCACCCCGCCTGAATGTGGGCGGTGCGAGGTATACCGGGGAGCTGTTTTTT. Protein product: CASSPRLNVGGARYTGELFF.

This clone ranks as large. The CDR3 bases are TGTGCCAGCAGCCAAGCCACCCACCCGGGACAGAGCTCCTACAATGAGCAGTTCTTC. It translates to CASSQATHPGQSSYNEQFF. The J gene is TRBJ2-1, the V gene TRBV7-3, with 7 positions matching TRBD1. The CDR3 totals 19 residues. The germline gives CDR1 SGHTA, CDR2 FQGTGA. Trimming took 5 bases from V and 0 from J; bases not matched to a gene: 16.

V gene TRBV5-1 combines with J gene TRBJ2-1, with 8 bases matching TRBD1. Germline CDR1 is SGHRS and CDR2 is YFSETQ. The CDR3 is 15 amino acids. V was pared by 0 bases and J by 10 bases, with 9 bases of the junction left unmatched. The CDR3 sequence is CASSLEVRGLGEQFF. In DNA, the CDR3 is TGCGCCAGCAGCTTGGAAGTCAGGGGGCTTGGGGAGCAGTTCTTC.

CDR3 DNA sequence: TGTGCCAGCAGTACCGGGACAGAATATGGCTACACCTTC. Amino acids: CASSTGTEYGYTF. The gene calls are TRBV6-5 and TRBJ1-2, with 7 bases fitting TRBD1. CDR1 is MNHEY and CDR2 is SVGAGI in the germline V gene. The CDR3 extends over 13 amino acids. V shed 5 bases, J shed 5 bases, and the junction held 5 bases outside the gene matches.

V is TRBV7-2 and J is TRBJ1-5, with D perhaps TRBD1 (5 bases). Germline V gene lookup returns CDR1 SGHTA and CDR2 FQGNSA. Trimming shortened V by 3 bases and J by 3 bases, and 9 bases separated the two germline ends. This CDR3 region has 14 residues. Written as DNA, the CDR3 is TGTGCCAGCAGCTTTACAGGTCCCAATCAGCCCCAGCATTTT. Translating gives CASSFTGPNQPQHF.

This chain uses TRBV2 with TRBJ2-7; D possibly corresponds to TRBD1 (5 bases). Germline assignment: CDR1 SNHLY and CDR2 FYNNEI. The V gene lost 10 bases and the J gene lost 4 bases, with 11 bases spanning the gap. This CDR3 is built from 11 residues. CDR3 sequence reads: CATTTAYEQYF. CDR3 in DNA: TGTGCCACTACGACAGCGTACGAGCAGTACTTC.

The chain recombines TRBV2 with TRBJ1-5; no clear D gene. V was pared by 4 bases and J by 7 bases, with 8 bases between. CDR1 is SNHLY and CDR2 is FYNNEI in the germline V gene. The CDR3 covers 12 residues. The DNA for the CDR3 is TGTGCCAGCAGTGTGGGGTTCCAGCCCCAGCATTTT. Protein sequence: CASSVGFQPQHF.

The gene calls are TRBV7-6 and TRBJ1-5; a weak D match, TRBD1 (5 bases). The V gene lost 5 bases and the J gene lost 4 bases, with 9 bases spanning the gap. This CDR3 has 13 amino acids. Germline CDR1 is SGHVS and CDR2 is FNYEAQ. The CDR3 sequence is CASSQDRNQPQHF. The CDR3 region has the DNA TGTGCCAGCAGCCAAGACAGAAATCAGCCCCAGCATTTT.

V and J are TRBV2 and TRBJ2-3, with a tentative D call TRBD2 (5 bases). The CDR3 runs 14 residues. The V and J ends lost 8 bases and 8 bases respectively, with 20 bases between them. Germline loops: CDR1 SNHLY, CDR2 FYNNEI. CDR3 sequence reads: CASSPLQLRATQYF. The DNA for the CDR3 is TGTGCCAGCTCACCTCTACAGTTGAGGGCTACGCAGTATTTT.

The V gene is TRBV9, the J gene TRBJ2-1; maybe TRBD2 (6 bases). The CDR3 covers 16 residues. The germline V gene has CDR1 SGDLS and CDR2 YYNGEE. Trimming took 3 bases from V and 6 from J, leaving 19 bases between them. CDR3 coding DNA: TGTGCCAGCAGCGCCCGGAGGGGTATTGGGACCAATGAGCAGTTCTTC. As protein: CASSARRGIGTNEQFF.

J is TRBJ1-3 and V is TRBV9; tentative D call: TRBD1 (5 bases). Per the germline V gene, CDR1 is SGDLS and CDR2 is YYNGEE. The ends were cut back, 0 bases at V and 1 base at J, with 8 bases in the middle. There are 15 residues in the CDR3. For the CDR3, the DNA is TGTGCCAGCAGCGTAGAGGGGATGTCTGGAAACACCATATATTTT. This encodes CASSVEGMSGNTIYF. Drawing the rest from reference TRBV9 and TRBJ1-3, the complete variable domain is DSGVTQTPKHLITATGQRVTLRCSPRSGDLSVYWYQQSLDQGLQFLIQYYNGEERAKGNILERFSAQQFPDLHSELNLSSLELGDSALYFCASSVEGMSGNTIYFGEGSWLTVV.

CDR3: CASSESRTGGSGYTF. In DNA, the CDR3 is TGTGCCAGCTCAGAAAGCCGGACAGGGGGGTCTGGCTACACCTTC. The rearrangement links TRBV19 to TRBJ1-2, with TRBD1 matching over 10 bases. Germline-derived CDR1 and CDR2 are LNHDA and SQIVND (reference sequence). V was pared by 9 bases and J by 7 bases, with 14 bases of the junction left unmatched. This CDR3 comprises 15 residues.

The chain joins TRBV7-9 to TRBJ1-4; D unclear. CDR1 SEHNR and CDR2 FQNEAQ come from the germline V gene (reference sequence). V lost 1 base and J 0 bases, leaving 6 bases between the germline ends. The CDR3 is made up of 15 amino acids. The CDR3 DNA follows: TGTGCCAGCAGCTTAGGTCTTGCAACTAATGAAAAACTGTTTTTT. It is translated as CASSLGLATNEKLFF.